Listed below are T cell receptor beta chains from one sample, sequenced in a study of pediatric ulcerative colitis. TCRdb's copy holds only in-frame clones and misses some; the assay was immunoSEQ multiplex PCR. The sample lists 30,000 or so clones, roughly four fifths seen once, with 3.5% to 4.5% in the top ten. The specimen sequenced was blood. These receptors were collected from a boy aged 10-17 years with severe ulcerative colitis. Each CDR3 is given without its conserved first and last residue.

V,J,CDR3
TRBV7-9,TRBJ1-5,ASSRTNNQPQH
TRBV19,TRBJ1-5,ASTHDSGPQPQH
TRBV5-6,TRBJ2-1,ASSLQDHNEQF
TRBV4-3,TRBJ2-5,ASSLSTRGLQETQY
TRBV9,TRBJ2-3,ASSGTSGTSDTDTQY
TRBV6-5,TRBJ1-3,ASSSIGGSGNTIY
TRBV2,TRBJ2-1,ASSENGGAYNEQF
TRBV6-1,TRBJ1-6,ASSGPDRAARNSPLH
TRBV7-9,TRBJ1-1,ASSPGRNTEAF
TRBV18,TRBJ2-1,ASSPDRAYNEQF
TRBV5-1,TRBJ1-6,ASSLKGQGSSPLH
TRBV6-1,TRBJ1-2,ASSYRGGYT
TRBV7-4,TRBJ1-4,ASSTGQATNEKLF
TRBV5-6,TRBJ1-5,ASSSSKGQPQH
TRBV11-2,TRBJ2-7,ASSQTPGPGAYEQY
TRBV27,TRBJ2-5,ASSYGGGGYETQY
TRBV9,TRBJ1-5,ASSALRGSQPQH
TRBV6-6,TRBJ2-7,ASSTLAAGEQY
TRBV14,TRBJ1-1,ASSQMTGTEAF
TRBV4-3,TRBJ1-6,ASSSQGGLNSPLH
TRBV6-6,TRBJ1-2,ASSGTENYGYT
TRBV13,TRBJ2-5,ASSLMETQY
TRBV5-1,TRBJ1-2,ASSLAGGQDLGYGYT
TRBV19,TRBJ1-1,ASSIGTVNTEAF
TRBV23-1,TRBJ1-2,AAEGGSRDYGYT
TRBV11-1,TRBJ2-3,ASTPGLVRPDTQY
TRBV2,TRBJ1-6,ALHSGTQGASYNSPLH
TRBV29-1,TRBJ1-2,SVETPGEGGYGYT
TRBV5-6,TRBJ1-1,ASSLFGTGMIANTEAF
TRBV30,TRBJ1-1,AWAGLNTEAF
TRBV4-3,TRBJ2-7,ASSQSQGLEQY
TRBV12-1,TRBJ2-5,ASSFLQRGGRGTQY
TRBV5-6,TRBJ1-2,ASSLQGNYGYT
TRBV6-5,TRBJ1-1,ASSYGQYTEAF
TRBV18,TRBJ2-7,ASSPMRADLNEQY
TRBV4-3,TRBJ2-7,ASSRHMDGSYEQY
TRBV5-6,TRBJ2-1,ASSLGRLGVTYNEQF
TRBV19,TRBJ1-1,ASSEQTGRVNTEAF
TRBV5-8,TRBJ2-7,ASSRQGPYEQY
TRBV6-4,TRBJ1-3,ASSVQWRRSVSGNTIY
TRBV7-9,TRBJ2-7,ASSPLSSYEQY
TRBV6-6,TRBJ1-2,ASSYFSAEGYT
TRBV30,TRBJ2-1,AWSRAGGYNEQF
TRBV7-4,TRBJ1-1,ASSLAVSGETEAF
TRBV4-3,TRBJ1-1,ASSQETVMNTEAF
TRBV19,TRBJ1-5,ASSIDRRGNGNQPQH
TRBV14,TRBJ1-6,ASSYRDSGRSPLH
TRBV7-2,TRBJ1-1,ASSLAQGARVNTEAF
TRBV6-6,TRBJ2-4,ASRGESGAKNIQY